One and the same sample provided the 20 T cell receptor beta chains below, sequenced in a study of T cell repertoires in cytomegalovirus infection. Antigen specificity for these receptors is unknown. From the reads, TCRdb called clonotypes with MiXCR, one entry per CDR3 protein. The sample has some 590,000 distinct CDR3 sequences; 40% are singletons. This specimen was cultured PBMCs, taken from culture after CMV antigen stimulation. The source of these receptors is a human donor in good health (CMV status not recorded). Some clones in this sample may be carry-over from other donors' samples.

The V gene is TRBV7-2, the J gene TRBJ2-1; tentative D call: TRBD2 (5 bases). V dropped 5 bases and J dropped 2 bases, with 16 bases sitting between them. The CDR3 length is 16 residues. CDR1 is SGHTA and CDR2 is FQGNSA in the germline V gene. CDR3 residues: CASSGARGLPYNEQFF. In DNA, the CDR3 is TGTGCCAGCAGCGGCGCTCGCGGGCTTCCCTACAATGAGCAGTTCTTC.

The chain joins TRBV7-2 to TRBJ1-1, with no clear D. Germline V gene lookup returns CDR1 SGHTA and CDR2 FQGNSA. V was cut by 4 bases and J by 1 base, with 13 bases left in between. This CDR3 comprises 15 residues. The CDR3, as DNA: TGTGCCAGCAGCTACGGAAAAGGGAGGAACACTGAAGCTTTCTTT. Encoded protein: CASSYGKGRNTEAFF.

V gene TRBV7-2 combines with J gene TRBJ2-5, with D possibly TRBD2 on 6 matching bases. This CDR3 spans 16 amino acids. Between the trimmed V and J ends, which lost 6 bases and 5 bases, there was a span of 22 bases. In germline, CDR1 is SGHTA, CDR2 FQGNSA. CDR3 loop: CASSAGPRAGWETQYF. The DNA of the CDR3 is TGTGCCAGCAGTGCGGGGCCCAGGGCCGGTTGGGAGACCCAGTACTTC.

The CDR3 is CASSIGINSPLHF. The CDR3 DNA is TGTGCCAGTAGTATTGGGATAAATTCACCCCTCCACTTT. The gene calls are TRBV19 and TRBJ1-6; D is uncertain. Germline V gene lookup returns CDR1 LNHDA and CDR2 SQIVND (reference sequence). The CDR3 contains 13 residues. V was shortened by 3 bases and J by 7 bases, with 7 bases between the two germline ends. Based on the CDR3 plus reference TRBV19 and TRBJ1-6, the full variable domain is DGGITQSPKYLFRKEGQNVTLSCEQNLNHDAMYWYRQDPGQGLRLIYYSQIVNDFQKGDIAEGYSVSREKKESFPLTVTSAQKNPTAFYLCASSIGINSPLHFGNGTRLTVT.

The chain employs TRBV12-3 or TRBV12-4 and TRBJ2-3; D gene ambiguous. This CDR3 has 10 residues. V was cut by 3 bases and J by 12 bases, with 7 bases left in between. The CDR3 protein is CASSLAVQYF. In DNA, the CDR3 is TGTGCCAGCAGTTTGGCAGTACAGTATTTT.

V gene TRBV7-2 combines with J gene TRBJ2-5, with unresolved D. The CDR3 extends over 16 amino acids. V dropped 5 bases and J dropped 4 bases, with 20 bases sitting between them. CDR1 and CDR2 from the germline V gene are SGHTA and FQGNSA. CDR3 in amino acids: CASSRLLTMIGETQYF. CDR3 nucleotides: TGTGCCAGCAGCCGCCTGTTGACGATGATTGGAGAGACCCAGTACTTC.

In this sample, this clonotype turned up a few times. The chain uses TRBV7-8 and TRBJ1-2; D may be TRBD1 (6 bases). CDR1 and CDR2 from the germline V gene are SGHVS and FQNEAQ. The CDR3 is 12 residues long. V gave up 4 bases and J gave up 6 bases, with 9 bases separating them. CDR3 residues: CASSSNRDGYTF. In DNA, the CDR3 is TGTGCCAGCAGCTCAAACAGGGATGGCTACACCTTC. Full variable domain (outside the CDR3, taken from reference TRBV7-8 and TRBJ1-2): GAGVSQSPRYKVAKRGQDVALRCDPISGHVSLFWYQQALGQGPEFLTYFQNEAQLDKSGLPSDRFFAERPEGSVSTLKIQRTQQEDSAVYLCASSSNRDGYTFGSGTRLTVV.

The rearrangement joins TRBV6-6 to TRBJ1-5; D unclear. The ends were cut back, 4 bases at V and 0 bases at J, with 10 bases in the middle. Germline V CDR1 and CDR2: MNHNY, SVGAGI (reference sequence). This CDR3 spans 15 amino acids. The CDR3 nucleotides read TGTGCCAGCAGTTCCGTTATCAATAGCAATCAGCCCCAGCATTTT. It translates to CASSSVINSNQPQHF.

The rearrangement uses TRBV20-1 and TRBJ2-7; weak D call: TRBD2 (6 bases). CDR1 and CDR2 (germline): DFQATT, SNEGSKA (reference sequence). The CDR3 totals 13 residues. The CDR3 is CSDGRELGVEQYF. CDR3 DNA: TGCAGCGACGGCCGGGAGCTAGGTGTAGAGCAGTACTTC.

This clonotype was counted at least ten times. CDR3 amino acids: CASSLRASRDIQYF. CDR3 nucleotides: TGTGCCAGCAGCTTAAGGGCTAGCAGAGACATTCAGTACTTC. This chain joins TRBV7-2 and TRBJ2-4; TRBD2 might be the D (5 bases). Trimming left V 2 bases short and J 8 bases short, with 13 bases between. CDR3 length equals 14 residues. CDR1 is SGHTA and CDR2 is FQGNSA in the germline V gene.

This clonotype was recorded only once. The chain couples TRBV12-3 or TRBV12-4 to TRBJ1-6; TRBD1 might be the D (6 bases). CDR3 size: 14 residues. Trimming shortened V by 6 bases and J by 11 bases, and 17 bases separated the two germline ends. The CDR3 DNA reads TGTGCCAGCAGCCGACGAGGACAGACAACACCCCTCCACTTT. The encoded protein is CASSRRGQTTPLHF.

V is TRBV6-1 and J is TRBJ2-6, with D hard to call. Per germline, CDR1 MNHNS and CDR2 SASEGT. The CDR3 is 18 amino acids. V dropped 1 base and J dropped 1 base, with 14 bases sitting between them. The CDR3 DNA follows: TGTGCCAGCAGTGAAGATCACTGGGCGAGGTCTGGGGCCAACGTCCTGACTTTC. Translated: CASSEDHWARSGANVLTF.

This clonotype was picked up a small number of times. The chain couples TRBV28 to TRBJ2-3; tentatively, D is TRBD2 (5 bases). Germline CDR1 is MDHEN and CDR2 is SYDVKM. The CDR3 consists of 15 residues. The ends were cut back, 4 bases at V and 3 bases at J, with 14 bases in the middle. CDR3 sequence (DNA): TGTGCCAGCAGTTCACCCCCGGACTTAACAGATACGCAGTATTTT. Translation gives CASSSPPDLTDTQYF.

The rearrangement joins TRBV10-3 to TRBJ2-7; D not resolved. CDR3 length: 12 amino acids. Trimming removed 4 bases at V and 6 bases at J, with 10 bases between. CDR1 and CDR2 (germline): ENHRY, SYGVKD. In DNA, the CDR3 is TGTGCCATCAGTGGGTCAGGTGGCGAGCAGTACTTC. Translating gives CAISGSGGEQYF.

The chain has TRBV7-2 and TRBJ2-5; no clear D gene. CDR1 SGHTA and CDR2 FQGNSA come from the germline V gene. Trimming removed 5 bases from V and 3 bases from J, with 13 bases in between. This CDR3 is built from 14 residues. This chain's CDR3 is CASSDWTVEETQYF. The CDR3 DNA reads TGTGCCAGCAGCGATTGGACGGTTGAAGAGACCCAGTACTTC.

This clonotype was found many times. This rearrangement joins TRBV7-8 to TRBJ2-2, with 10 bases fitting TRBD1. In germline, CDR1 is SGHVS, CDR2 FQNEAQ. The CDR3 loop spans 16 amino acids. V trimming: 5 bases; J trimming: 5 bases; junction bases outside the gene matches: 8. Here the CDR3 reads CASSRRDRGGTGELFF. Here the CDR3 DNA reads TGTGCCAGCAGCCGCCGGGACAGGGGTGGGACCGGGGAGCTGTTTTTT.

The chain carries TRBV11-2 and TRBJ2-3; the D gene is possibly TRBD2 (7 bases). Germline V gives CDR1 SGHAT, CDR2 FQNNGV. The CDR3 is 16 amino acids. Trimming stripped 1 base from V and 1 base from J, with 12 bases between. The CDR3 here is CASSLGGGLGTDTQYF. The CDR3 DNA follows: TGTGCCAGCAGCTTAGGCGGGGGCCTGGGCACAGATACGCAGTATTTT.

This chain uses TRBV10-3 with TRBJ2-3, with a tentative D call TRBD2 (5 bases). The CDR3 totals 15 residues. Germline CDR1 is ENHRY and CDR2 is SYGVKD. Trimming cost V 0 bases and J 3 bases, with 10 bases left between them. The chain's CDR3 is CAISESTTGTDTQYF. DNA of the CDR3: TGTGCCATCAGTGAGTCGACTACCGGGACAGATACGCAGTATTTT.

The rearrangement joins TRBV10-3 to TRBJ2-5; no reliable D call. The CDR3 covers 13 residues. Germline V gene lookup returns CDR1 ENHRY and CDR2 SYGVKD. Trimming took 10 bases from V and 3 from J, leaving 15 bases between them. The CDR3 is CATYQPGEETQYF. As DNA, the CDR3 is TGTGCCACTTACCAGCCTGGGGAAGAGACCCAGTACTTC.

In DNA, the CDR3 is TGTGCCAGCAGTGCAGCGACGAGCCCCTACGAGCAGTACTTC. Translated, it gives CASSAATSPYEQYF. The V and J genes are TRBV28 and TRBJ2-7; D unresolved. Germline V gene data show CDR1 as MDHEN and CDR2 as SYDVKM. V shed 5 bases and J shed 2 bases, with 13 bases lying between them. CDR3 length: 14 residues. The full variable domain, completed using reference TRBV28 and TRBJ2-7, is DVKVTQSSRYLVKRTGEKVFLECVQDMDHENMFWYRQDPGLGLRLIYFSYDVKMKEKGDIPEGYSVSREKKERFSLILESASTNQTSMYLCASSAATSPYEQYFGPGTRLTVT.